This TCR beta chain derives from a study of blood T cells in healthy people across ages. Together with a sample-barcoded 5' primer, a J-beta primer mix was included in a second PCR lasting about 7 to 11 cycles. TCRdb re-analysed the 5' RACE reads in MiXCR, keeping a single row per CDR3 protein. The sample contains hundreds of thousands of distinct CDR3 sequences, more than 20% of which appear only once. Germline CDR1 MGHRA, CDR2 YSYEKL. This CDR3 region has 14 residues. The same data also went into a second study, on T cells of mothers and their children.

The receptor was derived from a boy under 18 in good health. The sequenced material came from blood. The chain has TRBV4-1 and TRBJ2-1, with D maybe TRBD2 (5 bases). The J call is in doubt because the DNA end fits TRBJ2-7 better. CDR3 nucleotide sequence: TGCGCCAGCAGCCAAAATACGGAGCCGGGGGAGCAGTACTTC. Its protein is CASSQNTEPGEQYF.